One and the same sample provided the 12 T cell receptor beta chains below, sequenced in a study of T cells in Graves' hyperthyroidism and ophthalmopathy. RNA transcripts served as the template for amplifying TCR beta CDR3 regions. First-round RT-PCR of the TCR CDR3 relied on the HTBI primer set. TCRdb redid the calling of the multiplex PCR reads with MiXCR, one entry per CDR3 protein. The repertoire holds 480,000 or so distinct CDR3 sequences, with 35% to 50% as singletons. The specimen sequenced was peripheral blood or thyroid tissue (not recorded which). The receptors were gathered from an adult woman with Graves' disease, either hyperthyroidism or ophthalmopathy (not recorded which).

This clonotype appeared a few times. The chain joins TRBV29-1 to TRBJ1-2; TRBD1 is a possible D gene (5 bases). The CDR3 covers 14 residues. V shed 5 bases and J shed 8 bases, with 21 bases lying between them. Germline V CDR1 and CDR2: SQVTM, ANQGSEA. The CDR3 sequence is CSVTETDAYVGYTF. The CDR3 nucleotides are TGCAGCGTTACGGAGACAGACGCTTATGTAGGCTACACCTTC.

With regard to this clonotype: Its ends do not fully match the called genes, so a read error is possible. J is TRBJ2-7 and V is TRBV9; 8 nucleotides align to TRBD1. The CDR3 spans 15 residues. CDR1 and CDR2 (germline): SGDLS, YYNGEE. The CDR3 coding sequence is TGTGCCAGCAGCGGAAACGGGACAGGCTCCTACGGGCAGTACTTC. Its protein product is CASSGNGTGSYGQYF.

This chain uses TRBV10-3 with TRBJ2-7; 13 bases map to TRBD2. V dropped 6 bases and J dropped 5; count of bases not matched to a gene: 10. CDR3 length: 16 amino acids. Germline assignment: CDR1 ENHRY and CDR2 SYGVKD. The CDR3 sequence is CAIRGLTLAGGDEQYF. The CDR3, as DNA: TGTGCCATCAGGGGGCTGACACTAGCGGGAGGGGACGAGCAGTACTTC.

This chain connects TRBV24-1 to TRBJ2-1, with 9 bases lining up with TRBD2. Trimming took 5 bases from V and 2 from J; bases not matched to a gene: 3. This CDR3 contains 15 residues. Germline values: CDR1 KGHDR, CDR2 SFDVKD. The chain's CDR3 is CATSVAGGAYNEQFF. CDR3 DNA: TGTGCCACCAGTGTCGCGGGGGGGGCCTACAATGAGCAGTTCTTC.

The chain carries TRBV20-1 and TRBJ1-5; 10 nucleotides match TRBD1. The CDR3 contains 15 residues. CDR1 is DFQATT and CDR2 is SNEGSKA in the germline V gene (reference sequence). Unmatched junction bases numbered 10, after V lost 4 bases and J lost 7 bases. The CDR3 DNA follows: TGCAGTGCTACCGGGACAGGGGAGGAAGGACAGCCCCAGCATTTT. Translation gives CSATGTGEEGQPQHF.

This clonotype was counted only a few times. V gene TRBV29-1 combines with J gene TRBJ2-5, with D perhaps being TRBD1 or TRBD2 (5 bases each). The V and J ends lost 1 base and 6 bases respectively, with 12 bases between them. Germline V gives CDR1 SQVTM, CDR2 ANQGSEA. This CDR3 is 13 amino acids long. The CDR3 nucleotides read TGCAGCGTTGAAGGGGGACGTACTCAGACCCAGTACTTC. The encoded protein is CSVEGGRTQTQYF. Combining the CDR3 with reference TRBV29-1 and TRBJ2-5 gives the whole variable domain SAVISQKPSRDICQRGTSLTIQCQVDSQVTMMFWYRQQPGQSLTLIATANQGSEATYESGFVIDKFPISRPNLTFSTLTVSNMSPEDSSIYLCSVEGGRTQTQYFGPGTRLLVL.

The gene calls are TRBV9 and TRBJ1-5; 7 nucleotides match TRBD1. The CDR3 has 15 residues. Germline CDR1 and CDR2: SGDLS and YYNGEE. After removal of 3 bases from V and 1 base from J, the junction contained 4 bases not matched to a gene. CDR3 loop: CASSAGGGSNQPQHF. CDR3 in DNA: TGTGCCAGCAGCGCAGGGGGTGGAAGCAATCAGCCCCAGCATTTT.

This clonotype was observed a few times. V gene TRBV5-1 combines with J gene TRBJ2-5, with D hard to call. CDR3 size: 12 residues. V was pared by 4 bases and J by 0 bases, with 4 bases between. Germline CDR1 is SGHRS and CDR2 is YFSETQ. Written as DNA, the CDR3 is TGCGCCAGCAGCGTGTACCAAGAGACCCAGTACTTC. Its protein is CASSVYQETQYF.

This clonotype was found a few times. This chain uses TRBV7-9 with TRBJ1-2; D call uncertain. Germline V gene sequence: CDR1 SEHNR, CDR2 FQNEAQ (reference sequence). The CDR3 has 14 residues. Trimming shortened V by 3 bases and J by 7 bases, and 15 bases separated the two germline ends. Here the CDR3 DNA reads TGTGCCAGCAGCTTTAAGGGCCAGGCTGGTGGCTACACCTTC. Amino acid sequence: CASSFKGQAGGYTF.

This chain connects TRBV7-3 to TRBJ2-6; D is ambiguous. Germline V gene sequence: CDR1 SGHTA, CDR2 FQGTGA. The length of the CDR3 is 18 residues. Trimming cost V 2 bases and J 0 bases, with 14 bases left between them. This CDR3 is CASSLEVLSRSGANVLTF. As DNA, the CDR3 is TGTGCCAGCAGCTTAGAGGTTCTGTCCCGCTCTGGGGCCAACGTCCTGACTTTC.

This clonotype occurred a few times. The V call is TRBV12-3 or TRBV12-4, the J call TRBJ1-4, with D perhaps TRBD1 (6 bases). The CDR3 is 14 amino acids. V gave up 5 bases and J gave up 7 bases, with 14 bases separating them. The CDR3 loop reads CASSLSGGFEKLFF. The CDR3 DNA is TGTGCCAGCAGTCTGAGCGGGGGCTTTGAAAAACTGTTTTTT.

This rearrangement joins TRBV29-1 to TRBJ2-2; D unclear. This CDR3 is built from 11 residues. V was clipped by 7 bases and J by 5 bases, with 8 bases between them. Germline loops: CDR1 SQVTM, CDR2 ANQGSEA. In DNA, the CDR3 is TGCAGCGCCACGTGGACCGGGGAGCTGTTTTTT. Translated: CSATWTGELFF.